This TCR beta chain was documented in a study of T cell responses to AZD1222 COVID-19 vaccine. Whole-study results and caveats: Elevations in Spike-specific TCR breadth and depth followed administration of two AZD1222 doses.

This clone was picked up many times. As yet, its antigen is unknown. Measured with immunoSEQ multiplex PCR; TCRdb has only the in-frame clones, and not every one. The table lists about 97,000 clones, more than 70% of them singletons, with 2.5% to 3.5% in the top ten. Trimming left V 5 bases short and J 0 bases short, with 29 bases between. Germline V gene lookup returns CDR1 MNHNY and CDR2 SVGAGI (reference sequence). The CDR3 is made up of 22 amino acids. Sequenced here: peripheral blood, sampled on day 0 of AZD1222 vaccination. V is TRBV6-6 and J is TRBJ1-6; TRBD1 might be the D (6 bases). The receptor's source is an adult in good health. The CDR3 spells CASSPNRDEVWLSSSYNSPLHF. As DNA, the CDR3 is TGTGCCAGCAGTCCGAACAGGGATGAGGTATGGTTGTCAAGCTCCTATAATTCACCCCTCCACTTT.